The 22 T cell receptor beta chains listed next were all sequenced from one sample in a study of shared clonotypes between healthy human individuals. Some clones are missing from TCRdb's copy, which holds only in-frame ones; the method was immunoSEQ multiplex PCR. The sample has about 1 million clones, around 76% seen once. Sequences were obtained from memory CD4+ T cells sorted from blood. Subset reported: CD45RA-negative fraction. The receptor set was obtained from a man aged 18 to 35 in good health.

The V call is TRBV5-6, the J call TRBJ2-2; 12 nucleotides align to TRBD2. CDR3 length equals 17 residues. The V gene's germline CDR1 is SGHDT and CDR2 YYEEEE. V lost 3 bases, J lost 4 bases, and 7 bases stayed unmatched. CDR3 nucleotide sequence: TGTGCCAGCAGCTCCCTACTAGCGGGAGGCCCCACCGGGGAGCTGTTTTTT. It encodes CASSSLLAGGPTGELFF.

This clone is a singleton in its sample. The chain carries TRBV19 and TRBJ2-7; TRBD1 matches 7 bases. Trimming took 6 bases from V and 5 from J; bases not matched to a gene: 7. The CDR3 has 13 residues. Germline CDR1 reads LNHDA; CDR2 reads SQIVND (reference sequence). The CDR3 DNA is TGTGCCAGTAGAAATACAGGGGTCGACGAGCAGTACTTC. This encodes CASRNTGVDEQYF.

J is TRBJ2-1 and V is TRBV5-1; 8 bases align to TRBD2. The CDR3 is 15 residues long. The V gene end was trimmed by 9 bases and the J gene end by 3 bases; junction bases not matched to a gene: 11. In germline, CDR1 is SGHRS, CDR2 YFSETQ. CDR3 sequence (DNA): TGCGCCACCAGAACCGCGGGGGGATTCTACAATGAGCAGTTCTTC. Protein sequence: CATRTAGGFYNEQFF.

The V and J genes are TRBV19 and TRBJ1-5; no firm D call. Trimming took 10 bases from V and 3 from J, leaving 13 bases between them. The CDR3 covers 13 residues. Germline assignment: CDR1 LNHDA and CDR2 SQIVND (reference sequence). In DNA form, the CDR3 reads TGTGCCACCAACAAAGATTACAATCAGCCCCAGCATTTT. This codes for CATNKDYNQPQHF.

The chain uses TRBV10-1 and TRBJ2-3; D gene uncertain. This CDR3 is 13 amino acids long. V shed 2 bases and J shed 8 bases, with 11 bases lying between them. Germline V CDR1 and CDR2: WNHNN, SYGVQD (reference sequence). The CDR3 DNA sequence: TGCGCCAGCAGTGAGGGTGCTAGAGGTACGCAGTATTTT. Encoded protein: CASSEGARGTQYF.

The chain uses TRBV10-3 and TRBJ2-5; 12 nucleotides align to TRBD2. The germline V gene encodes CDR1 ENHRY and CDR2 SYGVKD. The CDR3 runs to 15 residues. V shed 10 bases, J shed 4 bases, and the junction held 10 bases outside the gene matches. In nucleotides, the CDR3 is TGTGCCACCGGCTCGCTAGCGGGGGGGCGAGAGACCCAGTACTTC. Protein product: CATGSLAGGRETQYF.

Regarding this clone: Within the sample, other DNA sequences also encode this same CDR3. This chain connects TRBV5-1 to TRBJ2-5; TRBD2 might be the D (5 bases). This CDR3 is built from 15 residues. Trimming shortened V by 0 bases and J by 0 bases, and 9 bases separated the two germline ends. The germline gives CDR1 SGHRS, CDR2 YFSETQ. The CDR3 spells CASSLALSDQETQYF. The CDR3 coding sequence is TGCGCCAGCAGCTTGGCACTTAGCGACCAAGAGACCCAGTACTTC.

The chain joins TRBV13 to TRBJ2-7, with 7 bases that match TRBD1. The CDR3 loop spans 14 amino acids. Germline V lookup: CDR1 PRHDT, CDR2 FYEKMQ (reference sequence). With 4 bases clipped from V and 6 bases from J, the junction kept 9 bases outside the gene matches. The CDR3 nucleotides are TGTGCCAGCAGCTCCGCCGGGACAGACAGCGAGCAGTACTTC. Residues: CASSSAGTDSEQYF.

Concerning this clone itself: This sequence may be a read error, since a much larger clone differs from it by one base. The sample holds other DNA sequences that translate to the same CDR3. The chain has TRBV7-2 and TRBJ2-3; no firm D call. Trimming removed 6 bases from V and 1 base from J, with 2 bases in between. Germline CDR1 SGHTA, CDR2 FQGNSA. The CDR3 loop spans 11 amino acids. This CDR3 reads CASRGTDTQYF. Written as DNA, the CDR3 is TGTGCCAGCAGGGGCACAGATACGCAGTATTTT.

The CDR3 protein is CASSSQKSTDTQYF. The CDR3 DNA is TGCGCCAGCAGCTCTCAGAAAAGCACAGATACGCAGTATTTT. The rearrangement uses TRBV5-1 and TRBJ2-3; D unresolved. The CDR3 length is 14 residues. CDR1 and CDR2 (germline): SGHRS, YFSETQ. The V gene lost 3 bases and the J gene lost 0 bases, with 8 bases spanning the gap.

J is TRBJ1-6 and V is TRBV5-1; D uncertain. The germline V gene encodes CDR1 SGHRS and CDR2 YFSETQ. The CDR3 runs 16 residues. With 0 bases removed from V and 6 bases from J, the gap between germline ends came to 13 bases. In DNA, the CDR3 is TGCGCCAGCAGCTTGGAGGCGACGGGCCGTAATTCACCCCTCCACTTT. This sequence encodes CASSLEATGRNSPLHF.

This clone was found many times. The chain joins TRBV6-1 to TRBJ2-7, with 9 nucleotides matching TRBD2. The CDR3 loop spans 15 amino acids. Trimming removed 1 base from V and 2 bases from J; junction bases left unmatched: 3. Per germline, CDR1 MNHNS and CDR2 SASEGT. In DNA form, the CDR3 reads TGTGCCAGCAGTGAAGAACTAGCGGGCGCCTACGAGCAGTACTTC. Residues: CASSEELAGAYEQYF.

The CDR3 loop reads CASSLGQAFGEQFF. CDR3 nucleotide sequence: TGTGCCAGCAGCTTGGGGCAGGCCTTTGGGGAGCAGTTCTTC. The chain joins TRBV5-8 to TRBJ2-1; D call uncertain. The V gene's germline CDR1 is SGHTS and CDR2 YDEGEE. CDR3 length: 14 residues. V gave up 0 bases and J gave up 10 bases, with 14 bases separating them.

Details on this clone: Mismatch with germline at one junction end may stem from a read error. The chain uses TRBV7-9 and TRBJ2-3, with D possibly matching TRBD2 (6 bases). Germline V gene lookup returns CDR1 SEHNR and CDR2 FQNEAQ (reference sequence). The CDR3 runs to 13 residues. DNA for the CDR3: TGTGCTAGCAGCCGCCGCGGGGCGGATACGCAGTATTTT. Amino acids: CASSRRGADTQYF.

The CDR3: CASSTFGETQYF. CDR3 nucleotide sequence: TGTGCCAGTAGTACCTTCGGAGAGACCCAGTACTTC. The chain uses TRBV19 and TRBJ2-5; no clear D. The germline V gene encodes CDR1 LNHDA and CDR2 SQIVND (reference sequence). The CDR3 extends over 12 amino acids. V dropped 4 bases and J dropped 4 bases, with 7 bases sitting between them.

This rearrangement joins TRBV12-2 to TRBJ2-5; the table gives TRBD2 as D, unverified against the DNA. TRBV12-2 is marked as a pseudogene. There are 18 residues in the CDR3. CDR3 DNA sequence: TGTGCAAGTCGCTTAGACAGGGCTAGCGGGGGGGCAGGAGAGACCCAGTACTTC. As protein: CASRLDRASGGAGETQYF.

The chain couples TRBV28 to TRBJ1-2, with TRBD1 as a possible D gene (6 bases). V was cut by 0 bases and J by 7 bases, with 21 bases left in between. Per the germline V gene, CDR1 is MDHEN and CDR2 is SYDVKM. The length of the CDR3 is 17 residues. The CDR3 bases are TGTGCCAGCAGTTTATGGTCCCGGGCGGGGGCTCTTCGTGGCTACACCTTC. The encoded protein is CASSLWSRAGALRGYTF.

The chain carries TRBV2 and TRBJ2-6, with D perhaps TRBD1 (6 bases). The CDR3 has 14 residues. Germline CDR1 SNHLY, CDR2 FYNNEI. The germline V and J ends were trimmed by 9 bases and 2 bases, with 11 bases remaining between them. CDR3 residues: CASQGWTGANVLTF. CDR3 coding DNA: TGTGCCAGTCAGGGGTGGACTGGGGCCAACGTCCTGACTTTC.

This sequence joins TRBV4-1 and TRBJ1-2; 7 bases align to TRBD1. Unmatched junction bases numbered 11, after V lost 6 bases and J lost 4 bases. CDR1 is MGHRA and CDR2 is YSYEKL in the germline V gene. This CDR3 comprises 15 residues. The CDR3 loop is CASSPGQALGYGYTF. The CDR3 nucleotides read TGCGCCAGCAGTCCCGGACAGGCCTTGGGCTATGGCTACACCTTC.

A word on this clone: This specimen includes other DNA sequences encoding the same CDR3. This sequence joins TRBV20-1 and TRBJ2-7; no clear D gene. Germline CDR1 and CDR2: DFQATT and SNEGSKA (reference sequence). The CDR3 is 10 amino acids. The V end was cut by 6 bases, the J end by 3 bases, with 6 bases between. The CDR3 here is CSATDYEQYF. CDR3 coding DNA: TGCAGTGCGACTGACTACGAGCAGTACTTC.

This clone showed up just once. The chain uses TRBV5-1 and TRBJ2-4; 12 nucleotides match TRBD1. The V and J ends lost 4 bases and 8 bases, in that order; junction bases with no gene match: 7. Germline CDR1 is SGHRS and CDR2 is YFSETQ. This CDR3 has 15 amino acids. CDR3 coding DNA: TGCGCCAGCAGCCCGGGACAGGGGGCGGCGGACATTCAGTACTTC. This encodes CASSPGQGAADIQYF. Combining the CDR3 with reference TRBV5-1 and TRBJ2-4 gives the whole variable domain KAGVTQTPRYLIKTRGQQVTLSCSPISGHRSVSWYQQTPGQGLQFLFEYFSETQRNKGNFPGRFSGRQFSNSRSEMNVSTLELGDSALYLCASSPGQGAADIQYFGAGTRLSVL.

The chain recombines TRBV7-8 with TRBJ2-2; the D gene is possibly TRBD1 (5 bases). The CDR3 is made up of 15 amino acids. Germline assignment: CDR1 SGHVS and CDR2 FQNEAQ. V lost 5 bases, J lost 8 bases, and 18 bases lay in between. CDR3 nucleotide sequence: TGTGCCAGCAGCGGCCGCGACCCTGGGGCGGGGGAGCTGTTTTTT. It yields the protein CASSGRDPGAGELFF. Drawing the rest from reference TRBV7-8 and TRBJ2-2, the complete variable domain is GAGVSQSPRYKVAKRGQDVALRCDPISGHVSLFWYQQALGQGPEFLTYFQNEAQLDKSGLPSDRFFAERPEGSVSTLKIQRTQQEDSAVYLCASSGRDPGAGELFFGEGSRLTVL.